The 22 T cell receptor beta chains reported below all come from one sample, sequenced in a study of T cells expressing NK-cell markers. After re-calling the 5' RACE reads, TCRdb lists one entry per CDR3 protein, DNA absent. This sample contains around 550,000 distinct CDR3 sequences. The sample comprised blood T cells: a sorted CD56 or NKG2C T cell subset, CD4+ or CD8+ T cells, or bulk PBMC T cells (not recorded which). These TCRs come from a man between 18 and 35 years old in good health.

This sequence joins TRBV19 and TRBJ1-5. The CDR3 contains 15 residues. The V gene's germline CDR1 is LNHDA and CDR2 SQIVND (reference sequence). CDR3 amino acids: CASSIEGRSNQPQHF.

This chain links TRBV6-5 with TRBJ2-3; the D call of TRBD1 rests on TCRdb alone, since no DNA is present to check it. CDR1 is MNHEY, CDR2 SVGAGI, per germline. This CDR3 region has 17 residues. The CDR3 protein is CASSYSIVGVSTDTQYF.

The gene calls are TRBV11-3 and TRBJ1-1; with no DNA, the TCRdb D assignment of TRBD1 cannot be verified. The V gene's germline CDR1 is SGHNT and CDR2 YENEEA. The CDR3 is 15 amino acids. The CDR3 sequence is CASSLAAGAGTEAFF.

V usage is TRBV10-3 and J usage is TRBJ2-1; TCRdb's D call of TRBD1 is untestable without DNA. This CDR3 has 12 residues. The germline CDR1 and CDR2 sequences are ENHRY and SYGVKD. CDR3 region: CAISAGSNEQFF.

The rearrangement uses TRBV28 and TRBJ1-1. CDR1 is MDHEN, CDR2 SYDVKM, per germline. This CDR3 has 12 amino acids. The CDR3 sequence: CASSLRNTEAFF.

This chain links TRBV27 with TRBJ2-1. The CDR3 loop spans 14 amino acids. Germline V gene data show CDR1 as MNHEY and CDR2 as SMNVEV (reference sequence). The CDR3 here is CASSLLIADGEQFF.

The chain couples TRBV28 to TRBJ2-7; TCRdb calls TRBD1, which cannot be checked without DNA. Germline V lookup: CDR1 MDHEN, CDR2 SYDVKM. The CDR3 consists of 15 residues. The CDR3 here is CASIVTDRKEYEQYF.

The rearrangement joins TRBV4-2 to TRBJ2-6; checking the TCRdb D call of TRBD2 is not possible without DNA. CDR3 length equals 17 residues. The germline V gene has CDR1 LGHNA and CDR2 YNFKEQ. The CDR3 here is CASSQEKAGTGANVLTF.

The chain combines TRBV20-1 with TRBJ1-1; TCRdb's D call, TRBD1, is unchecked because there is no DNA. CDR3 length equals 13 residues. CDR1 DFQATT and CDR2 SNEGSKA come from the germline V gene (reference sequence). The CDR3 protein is CSAETGVRSEAFF.

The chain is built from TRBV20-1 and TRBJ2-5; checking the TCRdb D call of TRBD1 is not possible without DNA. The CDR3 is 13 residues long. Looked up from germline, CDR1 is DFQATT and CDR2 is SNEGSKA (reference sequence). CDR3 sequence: CSARDRRTETQYF.

CDR3 protein: CASSRPWVGQDEAFF. The rearrangement joins TRBV4-2 to TRBJ1-1; the D gene TCRdb calls, TRBD1, cannot be checked with no DNA. The length of the CDR3 is 15 residues. CDR1 is LGHNA and CDR2 is YNFKEQ in the germline V gene.

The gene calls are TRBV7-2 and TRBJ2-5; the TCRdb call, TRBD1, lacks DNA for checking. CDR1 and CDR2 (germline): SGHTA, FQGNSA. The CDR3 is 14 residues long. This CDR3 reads CAIPGDRGPETQYF.

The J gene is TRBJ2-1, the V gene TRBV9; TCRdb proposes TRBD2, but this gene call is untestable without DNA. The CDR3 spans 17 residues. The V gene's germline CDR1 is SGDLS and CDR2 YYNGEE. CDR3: CASSEGVGLAGKDEQFF.

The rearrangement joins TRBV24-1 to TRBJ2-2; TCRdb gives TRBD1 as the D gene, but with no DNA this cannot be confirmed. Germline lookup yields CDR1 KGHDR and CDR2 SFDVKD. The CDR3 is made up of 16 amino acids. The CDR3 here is CATSATGARGTGELFF.

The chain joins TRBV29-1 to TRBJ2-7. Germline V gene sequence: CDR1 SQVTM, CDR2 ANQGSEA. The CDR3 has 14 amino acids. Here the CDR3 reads CSVEFRAESYEQYF.

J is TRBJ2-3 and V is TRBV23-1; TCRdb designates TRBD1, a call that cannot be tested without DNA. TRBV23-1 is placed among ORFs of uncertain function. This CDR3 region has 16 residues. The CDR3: CASSQVFIGGMDTQYF.

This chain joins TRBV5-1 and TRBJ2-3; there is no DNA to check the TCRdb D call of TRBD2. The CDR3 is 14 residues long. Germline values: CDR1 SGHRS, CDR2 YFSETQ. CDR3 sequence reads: CASSLRGSPDTQYF.

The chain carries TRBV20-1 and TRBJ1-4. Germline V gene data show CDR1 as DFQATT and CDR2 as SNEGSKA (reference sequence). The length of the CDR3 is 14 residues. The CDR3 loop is CSARDIQIREKLFF.

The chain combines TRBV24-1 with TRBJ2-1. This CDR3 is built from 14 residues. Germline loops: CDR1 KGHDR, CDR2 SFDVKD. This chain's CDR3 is CATSASSAYNEQFF.

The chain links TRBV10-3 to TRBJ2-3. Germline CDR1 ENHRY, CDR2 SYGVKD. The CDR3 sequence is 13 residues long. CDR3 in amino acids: CAIRDQDTDTQYF.

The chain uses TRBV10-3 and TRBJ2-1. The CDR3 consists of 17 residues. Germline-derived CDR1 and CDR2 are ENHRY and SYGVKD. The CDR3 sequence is CAISEVAAGSSYNEQFF.

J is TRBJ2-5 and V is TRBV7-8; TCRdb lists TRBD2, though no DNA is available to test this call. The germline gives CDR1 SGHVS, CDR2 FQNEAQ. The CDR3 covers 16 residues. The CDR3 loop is CASSLGGLAGAETQYF. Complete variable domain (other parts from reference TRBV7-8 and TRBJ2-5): GAGVSQSPRYKVAKRGQDVALRCDPISGHVSLFWYQQALGQGPEFLTYFQNEAQLDKSGLPSDRFFAERPEGSVSTLKIQRTQQEDSAVYLCASSLGGLAGAETQYFGPGTRLLVL.